What follows describes a single T cell receptor beta chain. This sample is drawn from a study of patients and donors after allogeneic stem cell transplantation. Germline loops: CDR1 SGHRS, CDR2 YFSETQ. Trimming took off 0 bases at V and 2 bases at J, with 9 bases between the two ends. The CDR3 covers 14 residues. TCRdb analysed the RT-PCR reads with MiXCR anew, one entry per CDR3 protein. The profile shows under 30,000 distinct CDR3 sequences, under 30% of them singletons. This clonotype originated in a human donor who was either an allogeneic HSCT recipient or a stem cell or donor lymphocyte infusion donor (not recorded which). It is not recorded whose cells these are; they may come from a transplant donor. V usage is TRBV5-1 and J usage is TRBJ2-7; D is possibly TRBD2 (6 bases). Sequencing was carried out using blood, either unsorted or a sorted T cell fraction (not recorded which). CDR3 in amino acids: CASSLGGTTYEQYF. Written as DNA, the CDR3 is TGCGCCAGCAGCTTGGGCGGGACGACCTACGAGCAGTACTTC.